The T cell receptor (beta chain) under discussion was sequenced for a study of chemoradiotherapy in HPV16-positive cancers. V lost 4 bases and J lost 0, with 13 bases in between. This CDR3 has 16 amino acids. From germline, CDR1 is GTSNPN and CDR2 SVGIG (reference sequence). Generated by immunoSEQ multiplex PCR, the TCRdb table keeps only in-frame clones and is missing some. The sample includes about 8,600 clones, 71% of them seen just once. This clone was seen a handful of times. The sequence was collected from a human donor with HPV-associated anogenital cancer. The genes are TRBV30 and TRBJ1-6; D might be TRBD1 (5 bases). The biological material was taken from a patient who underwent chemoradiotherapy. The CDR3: CAWKIQGSSYNSPLHF. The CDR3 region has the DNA TGTGCCTGGAAGATTCAGGGAAGCTCCTATAATTCACCCCTCCACTTT.